This T cell receptor (beta chain) was recovered during a study of blood T cells in healthy people across ages. General study results and limits: Older age went with lower TCR beta diversity per million T cells, in a roughly linear way. A strong correlation between TCR beta diversity and naive T cell percentage was seen.

Notes on this clonotype: The antigen remains unidentified.

Every sample yielded at least 6 million isolated PBMCs. This CDR3 contains 15 residues. The V and J ends lost 6 bases and 7 bases respectively, with 16 bases between them. Together with a sample-barcoded 5' primer, a J-beta primer mix was included in a second PCR lasting roughly 6 to 12 cycles. The yield of each sample was at least 2.5 million CDR3-containing paired-end reads. Using its own MiXCR run on the 5' RACE reads, TCRdb lists one record per CDR3 protein. The sample yields 850,000 to 1,000,000 distinct CDR3 sequences, 45% to 50% seen once. This receptor was taken from a young man in good health. The gene calls are TRBV12-3 or TRBV12-4 and TRBJ1-6, with D possibly being TRBD1 (6 bases). The sequenced material came from blood. CDR3: CASSQTGRPNSPLHF. In nucleotides, the CDR3 is TGTGCCAGCAGCCAGACAGGCCGGCCCAATTCACCCCTCCACTTT.